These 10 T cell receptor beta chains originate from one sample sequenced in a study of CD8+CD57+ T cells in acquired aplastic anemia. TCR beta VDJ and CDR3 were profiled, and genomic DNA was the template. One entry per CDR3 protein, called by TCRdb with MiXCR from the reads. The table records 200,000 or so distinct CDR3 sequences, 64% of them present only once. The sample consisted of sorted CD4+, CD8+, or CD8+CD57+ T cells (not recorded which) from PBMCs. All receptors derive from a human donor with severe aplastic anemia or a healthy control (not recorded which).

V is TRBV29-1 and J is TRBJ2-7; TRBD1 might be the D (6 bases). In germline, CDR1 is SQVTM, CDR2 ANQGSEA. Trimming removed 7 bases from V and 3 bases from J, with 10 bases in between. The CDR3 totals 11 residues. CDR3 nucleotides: TGCAGCGGCGGACAGCACTACGAGCAGTACTTC. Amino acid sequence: CSGGQHYEQYF.

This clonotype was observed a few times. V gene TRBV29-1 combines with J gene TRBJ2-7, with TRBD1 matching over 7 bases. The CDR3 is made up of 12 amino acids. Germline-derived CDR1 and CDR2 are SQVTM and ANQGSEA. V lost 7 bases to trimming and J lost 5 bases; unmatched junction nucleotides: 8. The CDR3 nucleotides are TGCAGCGCCCGGACAGGTGGCAACGAGCAGTACTTC. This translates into CSARTGGNEQYF.

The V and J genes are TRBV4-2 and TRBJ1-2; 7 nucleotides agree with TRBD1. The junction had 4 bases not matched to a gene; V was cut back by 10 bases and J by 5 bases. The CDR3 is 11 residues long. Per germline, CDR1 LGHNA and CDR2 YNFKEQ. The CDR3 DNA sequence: TGTGCCACCACAGGGGAGTATGGCTACACCTTC. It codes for CATTGEYGYTF.

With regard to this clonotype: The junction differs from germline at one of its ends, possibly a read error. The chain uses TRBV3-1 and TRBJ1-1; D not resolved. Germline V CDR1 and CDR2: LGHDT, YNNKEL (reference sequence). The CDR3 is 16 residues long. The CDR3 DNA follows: TGTGCCGGCAGCCCCAACGAAGGGTGGCGGGACACTGAAGCTTTCTTT. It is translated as CAGSPNEGWRDTEAFF.

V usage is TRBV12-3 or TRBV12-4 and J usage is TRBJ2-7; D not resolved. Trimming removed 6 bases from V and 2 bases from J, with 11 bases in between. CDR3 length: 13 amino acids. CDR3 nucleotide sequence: TGTGCCAGCAGAATTTCGGTCGCCTACGAGCAGTACTTC. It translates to CASRISVAYEQYF.

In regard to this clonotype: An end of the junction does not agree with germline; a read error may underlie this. CDR3 sequence (DNA): TGTGCTAGCAGCCTGACAGGGGGGTACGAGCAGTACTTC. This sequence encodes CASSLTGGYEQYF. The genes are TRBV7-7 and TRBJ2-7, with 9 bases fitting TRBD1. The CDR3 extends over 13 amino acids. Germline values: CDR1 SSHAT, CDR2 FNYEAQ (reference sequence).

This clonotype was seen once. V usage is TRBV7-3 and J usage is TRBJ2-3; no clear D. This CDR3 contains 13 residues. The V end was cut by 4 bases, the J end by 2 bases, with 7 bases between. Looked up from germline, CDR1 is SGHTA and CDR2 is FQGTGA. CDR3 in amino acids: CASSSENTDTQYF. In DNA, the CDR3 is TGTGCCAGCAGCTCGGAAAACACAGATACGCAGTATTTT. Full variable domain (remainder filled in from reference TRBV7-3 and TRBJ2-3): GAGVSQTPSNKVTEKGKYVELRCDPISGHTALYWYRQSLGQGPEFLIYFQGTGAADDSGLPNDRFFAVRPEGSVSTLKIQRTERGDSAVYLCASSSENTDTQYFGPGTRLTVL.

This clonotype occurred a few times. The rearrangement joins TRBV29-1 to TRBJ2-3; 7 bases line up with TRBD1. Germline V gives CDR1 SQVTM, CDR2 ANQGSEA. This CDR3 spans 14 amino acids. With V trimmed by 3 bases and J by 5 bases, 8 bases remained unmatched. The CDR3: CSVDDKGARDTQYF. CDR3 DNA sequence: TGCAGCGTTGACGACAAGGGGGCAAGAGATACGCAGTATTTT.

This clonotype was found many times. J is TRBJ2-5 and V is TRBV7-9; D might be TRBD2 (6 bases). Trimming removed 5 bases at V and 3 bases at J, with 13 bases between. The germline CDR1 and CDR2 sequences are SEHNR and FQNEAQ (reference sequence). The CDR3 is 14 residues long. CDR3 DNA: TGTGCCAGCAGCGCGGGGTTGGTAGAAGAGACCCAGTACTTC. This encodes CASSAGLVEETQYF.

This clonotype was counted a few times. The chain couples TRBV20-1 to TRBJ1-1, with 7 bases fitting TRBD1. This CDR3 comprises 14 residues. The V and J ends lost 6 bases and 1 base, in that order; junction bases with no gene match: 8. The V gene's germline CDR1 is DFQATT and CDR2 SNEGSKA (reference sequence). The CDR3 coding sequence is TGCAGTGCCCATGAGGACAGGAGGAACACTGAAGCTTTCTTT. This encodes CSAHEDRRNTEAFF.